Listed below are T cell receptor beta chains from one sample, sequenced in a study of T cells after yellow fever vaccination. Each CDR3 protein gets one entry after TCRdb re-called the 5' RACE reads with MiXCR. The data contain more than 300,000 distinct CDR3 sequences, around 4.4% of them seen just once; the ten biggest clones take up 15% to 20%. Material: PBMCs, obtained 15 days after the yellow fever booster vaccination. Source of these receptors: a man younger than 35 who received the YFV17D yellow fever vaccine. CDR3s include the opening cysteine and the closing phenylalanine or tryptophan. The D gene is left open where the match is weak. The size entry is marked missing in some rows and otherwise reads once, few, many or a size class.

abundance	v_gene	len	d_gene	j_gene	CDR3nt	CDR3aa
NA	TRBV6-4	16	TRBD2	TRBJ2-6	TGTGCCAGCAGTGAGCGGGGGGGCTCTGGGGCCAACGTCCTGACTTTC	CASSERGGSGANVLTF
many	TRBV7-2	13	NA	TRBJ1-5	TGTGCCAGCAGCTTAGACACAGATCAGCCCCAGCATTTT	CASSLDTDQPQHF
NA	TRBV4-2	17	NA	TRBJ2-2	TGTGCCAGCAGCCAGCGGGTATGGGGGCTAGGTCCGGTGGAGCTGTTTTTT	CASSQRVWGLGPVELFF
many	TRBV7-6	14	NA	TRBJ1-3	TGTGCCAGCAGCTCCAAAAAATCGGGAAACACCATATATTTT	CASSSKKSGNTIYF
few	TRBV12-3/TRBV12-4	14	NA	TRBJ2-7	TGTGCCAGCAGTCCTAACGGACTGCTTCACGAGCAGTACTTC	CASSPNGLLHEQYF
few	TRBV19	13	NA	TRBJ1-1	TGTGCCAGTAGCGTTGGCCCCTACACTGAAGCTTTCTTT	CASSVGPYTEAFF
NA	TRBV9	15	NA	TRBJ2-7	TGTGCCAGCAGCGCGAGGGGGGGAGAGATATACGAGCAGTACTTC	CASSARGGEIYEQYF
many	TRBV7-9	14	NA	TRBJ2-5	TGTGCCAGCAGCTTCCCGCTAGCTAGGGAGACCCAGTACTTC	CASSFPLARETQYF
many	TRBV5-1	17	NA	TRBJ2-1	TGCGCCAGCAGCTTGTCTCAGAAGTCCCCTACCTACAATGAGCAGTTCTTC	CASSLSQKSPTYNEQFF
NA	TRBV4-1	14	NA	TRBJ1-5	TGCGCCAGCAGCCAAGGGGCGGTCCTCCAGCCCCAGCATTTT	CASSQGAVLQPQHF
many	TRBV7-9	13	NA	TRBJ1-4	TGTGCCAGCAGCGAACAGGGTAATGAAAAACTGTTTTTT	CASSEQGNEKLFF
many	TRBV10-3	19	NA	TRBJ2-3	TGTGCCATCAGTGAACCTTCCAAGGACCGTTCGCGGGAAACAGATACGCAGTATTTT	CAISEPSKDRSRETDTQYF
many	TRBV12-3/TRBV12-4	14	NA	TRBJ1-5	TGTGCCAGCAGTTCAGGAGGGGGGTTTCAGCCCCAGCATTTT	CASSSGGGFQPQHF
few	TRBV7-8	14	NA	TRBJ1-4	TGTGCCAGCAGCTTTGGGGACACCGGTGAAAAACTGTTTTTT	CASSFGDTGEKLFF
many	TRBV6-5	15	NA	TRBJ2-2	TGTGCCAGCAGTTACCTGGCGGAACTCGCCGGGGAGCTGTTTTTT	CASSYLAELAGELFF
NA	TRBV5-1	14	NA	TRBJ2-2	TGCGCCAGCACCCCGGCCGGGGGCACCGGGGAGCTGTTTTTT	CASTPAGGTGELFF
many	TRBV5-1	14	TRBD1	TRBJ2-3	TGCGCCAGCAGCCAGGACAGGGACACAGATACGCAGTATTTT	CASSQDRDTDTQYF